The 26 T cell receptor beta chains below come from one sample, sequenced in a study of T cells in Graves' hyperthyroidism and ophthalmopathy. Amplification of TCR beta CDR3 regions was performed using RNA transcripts as template. First-round RT-PCR with HTBI primers amplified the TCR CDR3 region. TCRdb used MiXCR to reprocess the multiplex PCR reads, holding one entry per CDR3 protein. The repertoire includes approximately 740,000 distinct CDR3 sequences, 11% to 15% of them detected once, and roughly a tenth sits in the top ten. Sequenced input: blood. The origin of the receptors is a woman aged 18-29 years with Graves' hyperthyroidism.

About this clonotype itself: One base away lies a much larger clone, so this may be a sequencing read error. This chain uses TRBV11-2 with TRBJ2-7; 8 nucleotides agree with TRBD2. Per germline, CDR1 SGHAT and CDR2 FQNNGV. CDR3 length equals 15 residues. V lost 5 bases and J lost 3; bases outside the gene matches: 9. The CDR3 loop reads CASSPGAGVLYEQYF. For the CDR3, the DNA is TGTGCCAGCAGCCCAGGAGCGGGAGTCCTCTACGAGCAGTACTTC.

The CDR3 DNA is TGTGCCAGCAGCCGGGGCAGGGAAAGAGGGAACACTGAAGCTTTCTTT. Translating it yields CASSRGRERGNTEAFF. The rearrangement uses TRBV12-3 or TRBV12-4 and TRBJ1-1, with a possible D match to TRBD1 (5 bases). The CDR3 runs 16 residues. Trimming removed 6 bases from V and 1 base from J, with 18 bases in between.

V and J are TRBV12-3 or TRBV12-4 and TRBJ1-6; TRBD1 matches at 10 bases. The CDR3 spans 16 residues. V dropped 4 bases and J dropped 0; count of bases not matched to a gene: 0. The CDR3 DNA sequence: TGTGCCAGCAGTTGGACAGGGGGCTCCTATAATTCACCCCTCCACTTT. Amino acid sequence: CASSWTGGSYNSPLHF.

This clonotype was detected ten times or more. V usage is TRBV12-3 or TRBV12-4 and J usage is TRBJ1-1, with D unresolved. CDR3 length: 14 amino acids. The V gene lost 6 bases and the J gene lost 2 bases, with 13 bases spanning the gap. CDR3 protein: CASRRGSSNTEAFF. The CDR3 DNA is TGTGCCAGCAGACGAGGCAGTTCCAACACTGAAGCTTTCTTT.

This clonotype was detected ten times or more. The rearrangement uses TRBV28 and TRBJ1-1, with unresolved D. This CDR3 is built from 18 residues. CDR1 and CDR2 (germline): MDHEN, SYDVKM. The ends were cut back, 3 bases at V and 5 bases at J, with 25 bases in the middle. In nucleotides, the CDR3 is TGTGCCAGCAGTTTGGTGTGGACGGTGAGGACGACCAGGACTGAAGCTTTCTTT. It is translated as CASSLVWTVRTTRTEAFF.

This clonotype was seen many times. V gene TRBV4-2 combines with J gene TRBJ2-3; D remains unclear. Germline V gene sequence: CDR1 LGHNA, CDR2 YNFKEQ. Trimming removed 3 bases at V and 2 bases at J, with 9 bases between. CDR3 length equals 14 residues. CDR3 region: CASSHGTTTDTQYF. In DNA, the CDR3 is TGTGCCAGCAGCCACGGCACGACCACAGATACGCAGTATTTT.

The V and J genes are TRBV19 and TRBJ2-1, with 10 nucleotides matching TRBD2. The V gene end was trimmed by 1 base and the J gene end by 7 bases; junction bases not matched to a gene: 10. The CDR3 length is 17 residues. The V gene's germline CDR1 is LNHDA and CDR2 SQIVND (reference sequence). CDR3 residues: CASSIVWLAGVGNEQFF. The CDR3 region has the DNA TGTGCCAGTAGTATAGTATGGCTAGCGGGAGTGGGGAATGAGCAGTTCTTC.

This clonotype showed up many times. This chain connects TRBV30 to TRBJ1-2; D is perhaps TRBD1 (6 bases). Germline values: CDR1 GTSNPN, CDR2 SVGIG (reference sequence). The V gene lost 2 bases and the J gene lost 1 base, with 8 bases spanning the gap. This CDR3 contains 13 residues. CDR3 residues: CAWSQGGNYGYTF. CDR3 in DNA: TGTGCCTGGAGTCAAGGGGGTAACTATGGCTACACCTTC. The variable domain in full, completed from reference TRBV30 and TRBJ1-2, reads SQTIHQWPATLVQPVGSPLSLECTVEGTSNPNLYWYRQAAGRGLQLLFYSVGIGQISSEVPQNLSASRPQDRQFILSSKKLLLSDSGFYLCAWSQGGNYGYTFGSGTRLTVV.

This clonotype appeared many times. J is TRBJ1-3 and V is TRBV28, with D possibly matching TRBD1 (5 bases). V was clipped by 3 bases and J by 5 bases, with 14 bases between them. This CDR3 has 15 residues. Germline V lookup: CDR1 MDHEN, CDR2 SYDVKM. CDR3 DNA: TGTGCCAGCAGTTTTTCCCGGGACGCTAGAAACACCATATATTTT. Amino acid sequence: CASSFSRDARNTIYF.

In its sample, this clonotype was seen many times. This sequence joins TRBV20-1 and TRBJ2-7, with 10 bases identical to TRBD2. CDR3 size: 13 residues. Germline trimming cut 6 bases from V and 4 bases from J; bases unmatched to any gene: 6. Germline V CDR1 and CDR2: DFQATT, SNEGSKA (reference sequence). CDR3 nucleotide sequence: TGCAGTGCGAGGACTAGCGGAGTATACGAGCAGTACTTC. Protein sequence: CSARTSGVYEQYF.

This clonotype was counted between two and nine times. This chain joins TRBV9 and TRBJ2-5; a weak D match, TRBD2 (5 bases). The CDR3 extends over 13 amino acids. The V end was cut by 4 bases, the J end by 5 bases, with 12 bases between. Germline V CDR1 and CDR2: SGDLS, YYNGEE. CDR3 nucleotide sequence: TGTGCCAGCAGCTGGCAGACGGGGGAGACCCAGTACTTC. This translates into CASSWQTGETQYF.

CDR3 DNA: TGTGCCAGCAGCCCCGGGACAGGGCTTTTGGCTTTCTTT. Amino acid sequence: CASSPGTGLLAFF. The V gene is TRBV11-3, the J gene TRBJ1-1; 9 bases are a match to TRBD1. The CDR3 totals 13 residues. Per the germline V gene, CDR1 is SGHNT and CDR2 is YENEEA. With V trimmed by 5 bases and J by 11 bases, 9 bases remained unmatched.

This chain connects TRBV6-1 to TRBJ2-7; 7 positions match TRBD1. Germline CDR1 and CDR2: MNHNS and SASEGT. Trimming cost V 6 bases and J 2 bases; bases outside gene matches: 7. This CDR3 region has 14 residues. DNA for the CDR3: TGTGCCAGCAGCCGACCCGGGACAGCCTACGAGCAGTACTTC. Its protein is CASSRPGTAYEQYF.

J is TRBJ2-1 and V is TRBV11-3, with 7 positions matching TRBD1. Trimming took 0 bases from V and 4 from J; bases not matched to a gene: 9. The V gene's germline CDR1 is SGHNT and CDR2 YENEEA. The CDR3 sequence is 17 residues long. CDR3 loop: CASSLDFRGSGYNEQFF. The CDR3 nucleotides are TGTGCCAGCAGCTTAGATTTCAGGGGGAGTGGGTACAATGAGCAGTTCTTC.

In its sample, this clonotype was seen many times. The chain links TRBV27 to TRBJ2-3; weak D call: TRBD1 (6 bases). The CDR3 runs to 14 residues. Germline lookup yields CDR1 MNHEY and CDR2 SMNVEV (reference sequence). V dropped 4 bases and J dropped 7 bases, with 15 bases sitting between them. The CDR3 reads CASSSSSDRYTQYF. CDR3 DNA: TGTGCCAGCAGTTCCAGCTCCGACAGGTATACGCAGTATTTT.

In this sample, this clonotype turned up a few times. The chain couples TRBV6-1 to TRBJ2-5; D perhaps matches TRBD2 (6 bases). The CDR3 is made up of 13 amino acids. V lost 5 bases to trimming and J lost 7 bases, with 14 bases between them. CDR1 is MNHNS, CDR2 SASEGT, per germline. CDR3 sequence: CASSPGTARTQYF. The DNA for the CDR3 is TGTGCCAGCAGTCCCGGGACTGCTCGGACCCAGTACTTC.

This clonotype appeared many times. This chain connects TRBV6-1 to TRBJ2-7; 7 bases map to TRBD2. The CDR3 consists of 16 residues. Germline-derived CDR1 and CDR2 are MNHNS and SASEGT. With V trimmed by 5 bases and J by 3 bases, 13 bases remained unmatched. The CDR3 DNA reads TGTGCCAGCAGTTACTCGGCGGGGGAGGGGTTCTACGAGCAGTACTTC. Its translation is CASSYSAGEGFYEQYF.

This clonotype has a handful of counts. The V and J genes are TRBV7-8 and TRBJ2-4, with D perhaps TRBD1 (6 bases). The ends were cut back, 0 bases at V and 1 base at J, with 7 bases in the middle. Germline CDR1 reads SGHVS; CDR2 reads FQNEAQ. CDR3 size: 15 residues. The CDR3 DNA sequence: TGTGCCAGCAGCTTAGCGCAGGGGGCCAAAAACATTCAGTACTTC. Its translation: CASSLAQGAKNIQYF.

V is TRBV4-1 and J is TRBJ2-2; D remains unclear. Germline V gives CDR1 MGHRA, CDR2 YSYEKL. This CDR3 contains 14 residues. V dropped 4 bases and J dropped 1 base, with 7 bases sitting between them. CDR3: CASSLYLNTGELFF. CDR3 sequence (DNA): TGCGCCAGCAGCCTTTATCTGAACACCGGGGAGCTGTTTTTT.

This clonotype was counted only a few times. The V call is TRBV4-1, the J call TRBJ1-5; 8 positions match TRBD1. This CDR3 is 14 amino acids long. CDR1 MGHRA and CDR2 YSYEKL come from the germline V gene. The V gene end was trimmed by 4 bases and the J gene end by 7 bases; junction bases not matched to a gene: 6. The CDR3 DNA follows: TGCGCCAGCAGCCCGACGCAGGGGGCGCAGCCCCAGCATTTT. It encodes CASSPTQGAQPQHF.

This clonotype was found many times. The rearrangement joins TRBV27 to TRBJ1-1; 7 positions agree with TRBD1. From germline, CDR1 is MNHEY and CDR2 SMNVEV (reference sequence). This CDR3 comprises 14 residues. V lost 4 bases and J lost 1; bases outside the gene matches: 3. CDR3 sequence: CASSSDRWNTEAFF. CDR3 DNA sequence: TGTGCCAGCAGTTCGGACAGGTGGAACACTGAAGCTTTCTTT.

This clonotype was recorded a few times. The chain carries TRBV27 and TRBJ2-1; no firm D call. The CDR3 is 17 residues long. V lost 1 base to trimming and J lost 1 base, with 14 bases between them. Germline V gene data show CDR1 as MNHEY and CDR2 as SMNVEV (reference sequence). Here the CDR3 DNA reads TGTGCCAGCAGTTTATTTAGGAGCACCATTTCCTACAATGAGCAGTTCTTC. This translates into CASSLFRSTISYNEQFF.

There are many counts of this clonotype. V is TRBV28 and J is TRBJ2-7; 9 bases are shared with TRBD2. Germline CDR1 MDHEN, CDR2 SYDVKM. The CDR3 runs 15 residues. With 5 bases clipped from V and 2 bases from J, the junction kept 7 bases outside the gene matches. The CDR3 loop is CASSPGAGGTYEQYF. DNA for the CDR3: TGTGCCAGCAGTCCCGGGGCGGGAGGGACCTACGAGCAGTACTTC.

This clonotype was counted ten times or more. This chain links TRBV15 with TRBJ1-5; D may be TRBD1 (6 bases). V was shortened by 2 bases and J by 13 bases, with 15 bases between the two germline ends. This CDR3 has 13 amino acids. Germline CDR1 reads LNHNV; CDR2 reads YYDKDF (reference sequence). The CDR3: CATSRSGGTPQHF. CDR3 coding DNA: TGTGCCACCAGCAGATCGGGCGGGACACCACAGCATTTT.

There are many counts of this clonotype. This chain connects TRBV5-6 to TRBJ1-6, with TRBD1 matching 8 bases. Trimming took 0 bases from V and 4 from J; bases not matched to a gene: 0. CDR1 is SGHDT, CDR2 YYEEEE, per germline. CDR3 length: 15 amino acids. This CDR3 reads CASSLGDRYNSPLHF. In nucleotides, the CDR3 is TGTGCCAGCAGCTTGGGGGACAGGTATAATTCACCCCTCCACTTT. The full variable domain, with the rest looked up from reference TRBV5-6 and TRBJ1-6, is DAGVTQSPTHLIKTRGQQVTLRCSPKSGHDTVSWYQQALGQGPQFIFQYYEEEERQRGNFPDRFSGHQFPNYSSELNVNALLLGDSALYLCASSLGDRYNSPLHFGNGTRLTVT.

The CDR3: CSAIRAPAKPSDAREGRFYNEQFF. The CDR3, as DNA: TGCAGCGCCATCCGAGCCCCGGCCAAGCCCTCGGACGCGCGGGAGGGCCGCTTCTACAATGAGCAGTTCTTC. The chain joins TRBV20-1 to TRBJ2-1, with TRBD2 identical over 9 bases. The germline CDR1 and CDR2 sequences are DFQATT and SNEGSKA (reference sequence). CDR3 length: 24 amino acids.